This TCR beta chain stems from a study of T cell repertoires in cytomegalovirus infection. Study information: Both CMV infection and a matching HLA type were indicated by public TCR beta signatures. Study-level findings and limits: HLA-C-restricted CMV clonotypes gave the most frequent clonotype in two of eight donors. The cumulative frequency of public TCR beta families identified carriers of CMV plus the relevant HLA.

Judged by abundance, this clonotype is medium-sized. Its antigen is unknown. This CDR3 region has 12 residues. Germline V gene lookup returns CDR1 SGHTA and CDR2 FQGNSA. Trimming took off 0 bases at V and 6 bases at J, with 3 bases between the two ends. TCRdb passed the reads through MiXCR, listing each CDR3 protein once. The sample holds about 76,000 distinct CDR3 sequences, more than 3.5% seen once. This TCR was sampled from a human donor in good health (CMV status not recorded). Some clones in this sample may be carry-over from other donors' samples. The chain recombines TRBV7-2 with TRBJ2-4; no clear D. The sample taken for sequencing was PBMCs. In DNA, the CDR3 is TGTGCCAGCAGCTTAGCGCTAAACATTCAGTACTTC. This codes for CASSLALNIQYF. The entire variable domain, with the rest obtained from reference TRBV7-2 and TRBJ2-4, is as follows: GAGVSQSPSNKVTEKGKDVELRCDPISGHTALYWYRQSLGQGLEFLIYFQGNSAPDKSGLPSDRFSAERTGGSVSTLTIQRTQQEDSAVYLCASSLALNIQYFGAGTRLSVL.